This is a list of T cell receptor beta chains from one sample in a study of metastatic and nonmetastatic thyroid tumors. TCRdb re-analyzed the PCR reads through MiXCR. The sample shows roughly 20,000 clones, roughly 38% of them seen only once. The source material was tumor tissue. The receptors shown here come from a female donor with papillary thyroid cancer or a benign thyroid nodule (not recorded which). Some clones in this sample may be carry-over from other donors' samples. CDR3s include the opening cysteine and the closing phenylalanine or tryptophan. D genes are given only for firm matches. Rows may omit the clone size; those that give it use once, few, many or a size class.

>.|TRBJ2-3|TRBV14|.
TGTGCCAGCAGCCAATTCAACACAGATACGCAGTATTTT
CASSQFNTDTQYF
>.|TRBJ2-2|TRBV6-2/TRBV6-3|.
TGTGCCAGCAGTCCCCCCTGGGAGTTCGGGGAGCTGTTTTTT
CASSPPWEFGELFF
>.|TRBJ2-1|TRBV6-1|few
TGTGCCAGCAGTGCCATCCCACTAAACTCGCAGTTCTTC
CASSAIPLNSQFF
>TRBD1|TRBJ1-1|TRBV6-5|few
TGCGCCAGCAGCTTAAGTCGACAGGGGCTAACTGAAGCTTTCTTT
CASSLSRQGLTEAFF
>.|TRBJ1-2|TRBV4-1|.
TGCGCCAGCAGCCAATATGGAGGGGAGAACTATGGCTACACCTTC
CASSQYGGENYGYTF
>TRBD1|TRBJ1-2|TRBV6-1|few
TGTGCCAGCAGTGGGACAGGGGGCTCCCCATTGGACTATGGCTACACCTTC
CASSGTGGSPLDYGYTF
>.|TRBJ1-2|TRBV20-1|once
TGCAGTGCTAGGTCCGGGCTCGACTATGGCTACACCTTC
CSARSGLDYGYTF
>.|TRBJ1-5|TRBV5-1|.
TGCGCCAGCAGCCCGGCCCCGACCGTGAATAGCAATCAGCCCCAGCATTTT
CASSPAPTVNSNQPQHF
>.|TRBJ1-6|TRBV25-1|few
TGTGCCAGCAGCGAGGGGGAGGTGTATTCACCCCTCCACTTT
CASSEGEVYSPLHF
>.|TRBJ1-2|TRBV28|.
TGTGCCAGCAGTTTAGGGGGGGCCTATGGCTACACCTTC
CASSLGGAYGYTF
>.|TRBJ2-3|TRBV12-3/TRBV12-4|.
TGTGCCAGCAGCCTTACAGATACGCAGTATTTT
CASSLTDTQYF
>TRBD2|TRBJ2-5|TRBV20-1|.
TGCAGTGCTAGGCCACCCGGACTAGTAGTAGTGGAGACCCAGTACTTC
CSARPPGLVVVETQYF
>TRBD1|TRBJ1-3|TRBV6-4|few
TGTGCCAGCAGTAGGACAGGGGGCTCTAGCTCTGGAAACACCATATATTTT
CASSRTGGSSSGNTIYF
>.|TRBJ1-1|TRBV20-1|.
TGCAGTGCTAGACTAGTGCACACTGAAGCTTTCTTT
CSARLVHTEAFF
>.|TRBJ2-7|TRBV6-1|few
TGTGCCAGCACCCGCACTGACGGATCTCAGTGGGAGTACTTC
CASTRTDGSQWEYF
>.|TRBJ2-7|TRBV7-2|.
TGTGCCAGCAGTCTCGGGCTAGCAAACGAGCAGTACTTC
CASSLGLANEQYF
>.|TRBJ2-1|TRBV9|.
TGTGCCAGCAGCGTAGTGGGGGTTTACAATGAGCAGTTCTTC
CASSVVGVYNEQFF
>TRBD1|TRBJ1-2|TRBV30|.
TGTGCCTGGGTCCGCGGGACAGGGGATGGCAACACCTTC
CAWVRGTGDGNTF
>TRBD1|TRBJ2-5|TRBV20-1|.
TGCAGTGCTAGAGGGGGACAGCGTCAAGAGACCCAGTACTTC
CSARGGQRQETQYF
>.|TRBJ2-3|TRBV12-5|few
TGTGCTAGTGCCACGGGCGGCACGATTAGCACAGATACGCAGTATTTT
CASATGGTISTDTQYF
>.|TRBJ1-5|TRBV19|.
TGTGCCAGTAGTCCGAAGACAGTCCCACAGCCCCAGCATTTT
CASSPKTVPQPQHF
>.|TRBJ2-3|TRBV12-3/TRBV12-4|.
TGTGCCAGCATCTCCGGGAGCTCAGATACGCAGTATTTT
CASISGSSDTQYF
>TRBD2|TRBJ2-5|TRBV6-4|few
TGTGCCAGCAGTGAAGCGGCGGTGCGGGGGGAGACCCAGTACTTC
CASSEAAVRGETQYF
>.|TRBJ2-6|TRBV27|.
TGTGCCAGCAGTGTTGCCCTCGGGGCCAACGTCCTGACTTTC
CASSVALGANVLTF
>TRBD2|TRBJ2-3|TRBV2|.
TGTGCCAGCAGTGATAGCGGGGGGGCTACAGATACGCAGTATTTT
CASSDSGGATDTQYF
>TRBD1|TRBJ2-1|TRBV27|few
TGTGCCAGCAGTACCTGGACAGGGGTGGGCTCCTACAATGAGCAGTTCTTC
CASSTWTGVGSYNEQFF
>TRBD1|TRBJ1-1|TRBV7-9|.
TGTGCCAGCAGCTCCCGGGACAGGGAGACTGAAGCTTTCTTT
CASSSRDRETEAFF
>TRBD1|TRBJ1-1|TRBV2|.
TGTGCCAGCAGGACAGGGGACTACACTGAGGCTTTCTTT
CASRTGDYTEAFF
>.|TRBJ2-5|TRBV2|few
TGTGCCAGCAGTGATCTGGAGGGGTCGGTGGAGACCCAGTACTTC
CASSDLEGSVETQYF
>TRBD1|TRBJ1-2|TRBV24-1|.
TGTGCCACCGGCGACAGGGCACATGGCTACACCTTC
CATGDRAHGYTF
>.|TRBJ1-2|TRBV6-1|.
TGTGCCAGCAGTTCCGGTTCGGGCTATGGCTACACCTTC
CASSSGSGYGYTF
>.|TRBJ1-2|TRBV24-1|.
TGTGCCACCAGTGATTTAAAGGGCTATGGCTACACCTTC
CATSDLKGYGYTF
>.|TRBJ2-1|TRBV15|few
TGTGCCACCAGCAGAGAGGGGAGCTCCTACAATGAGCAGTTCTTC
CATSREGSSYNEQFF
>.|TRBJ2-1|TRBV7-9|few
TGTGCCAGCAGCCGCTTTGCAGGTCCCGATGAGCAGTTCTTC
CASSRFAGPDEQFF
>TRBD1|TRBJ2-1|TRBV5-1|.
TGCGCCAGCAGCTTGGGGGACAGGTACAATGAGCAGTTCTTC
CASSLGDRYNEQFF
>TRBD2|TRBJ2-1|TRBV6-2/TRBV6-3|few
TGTGCCAGCAGTTACGCTAGCGGGAGGGATGAGCAGTTCTTC
CASSYASGRDEQFF
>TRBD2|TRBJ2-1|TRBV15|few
TGTGCCACCAGCATAATAGCGGGAGGCAACAATGAGCAGTTCTTC
CATSIIAGGNNEQFF
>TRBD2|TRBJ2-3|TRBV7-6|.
TGTGCCAGCAGCCCATCGACTAGCGGCACAGATACGCAGTATTTT
CASSPSTSGTDTQYF
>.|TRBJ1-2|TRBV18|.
TGTGCCAGCTCACCACGGGCAGTTCTGTCAGGCTACACCTTC
CASSPRAVLSGYTF
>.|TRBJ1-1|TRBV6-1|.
TGTGCCAGCAGTGGAACAGGGTACACTGAAGCTTTCTTT
CASSGTGYTEAFF
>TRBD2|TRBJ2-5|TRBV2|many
TGTGCCAGCAGTGAATCCGGGACTAGGGAAGAGACCCAGTACTTC
CASSESGTREETQYF
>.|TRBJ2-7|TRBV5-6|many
TGTGCCAGCAGCTCGCTCTACTCCTACGAGCAGTACTTC
CASSSLYSYEQYF